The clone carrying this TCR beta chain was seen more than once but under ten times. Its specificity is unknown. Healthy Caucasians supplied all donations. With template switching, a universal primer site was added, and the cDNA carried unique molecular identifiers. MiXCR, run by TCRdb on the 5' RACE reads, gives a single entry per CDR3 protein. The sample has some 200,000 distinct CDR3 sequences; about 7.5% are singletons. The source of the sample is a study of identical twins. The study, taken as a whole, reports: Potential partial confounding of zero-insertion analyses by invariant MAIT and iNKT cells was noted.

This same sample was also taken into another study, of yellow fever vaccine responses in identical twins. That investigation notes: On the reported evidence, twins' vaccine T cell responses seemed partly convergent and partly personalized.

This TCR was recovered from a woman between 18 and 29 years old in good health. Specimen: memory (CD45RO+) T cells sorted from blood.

CDR3 coding DNA: TGTGCCATCAGTGGAACGCAGACAGGGCCCGGGGAGCTGTTTTTT. Its protein is CAISGTQTGPGELFF. The chain recombines TRBV10-3 with TRBJ2-2; TRBD1 agrees at 7 bases. Germline V gene lookup returns CDR1 ENHRY and CDR2 SYGVKD. The CDR3 is 15 amino acids. The J segment lost 6 bases and the V segment lost 4 bases, leaving 8 bases of the junction unmatched.